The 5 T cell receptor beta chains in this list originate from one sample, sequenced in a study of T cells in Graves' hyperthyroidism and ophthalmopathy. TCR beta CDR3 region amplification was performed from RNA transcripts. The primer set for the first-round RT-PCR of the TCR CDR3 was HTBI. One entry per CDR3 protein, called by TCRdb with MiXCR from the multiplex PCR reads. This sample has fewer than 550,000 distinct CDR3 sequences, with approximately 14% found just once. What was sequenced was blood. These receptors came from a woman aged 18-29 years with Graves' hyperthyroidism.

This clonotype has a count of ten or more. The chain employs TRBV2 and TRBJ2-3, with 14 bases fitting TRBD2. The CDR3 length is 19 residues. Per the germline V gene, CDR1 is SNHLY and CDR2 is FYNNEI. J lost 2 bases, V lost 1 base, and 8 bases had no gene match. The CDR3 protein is CASSEDRLAGGYYTDTQYF. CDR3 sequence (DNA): TGTGCCAGCAGTGAAGATCGACTAGCGGGGGGGTATTACACAGATACGCAGTATTTT.

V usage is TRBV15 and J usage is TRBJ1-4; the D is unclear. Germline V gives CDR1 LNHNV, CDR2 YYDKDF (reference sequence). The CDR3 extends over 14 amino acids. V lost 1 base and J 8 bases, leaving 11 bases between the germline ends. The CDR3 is CATSRGLYGEKLFF. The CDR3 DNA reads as TGTGCCACCAGCAGAGGCCTTTATGGAGAAAAACTGTTTTTT.

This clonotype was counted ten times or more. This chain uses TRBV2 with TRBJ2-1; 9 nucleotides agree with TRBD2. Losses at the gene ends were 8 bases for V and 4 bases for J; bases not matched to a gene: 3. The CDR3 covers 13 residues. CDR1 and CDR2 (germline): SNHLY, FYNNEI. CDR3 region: CASGLAGYNEQFF. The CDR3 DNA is TGTGCCAGCGGGCTAGCGGGGTACAATGAGCAGTTCTTC.

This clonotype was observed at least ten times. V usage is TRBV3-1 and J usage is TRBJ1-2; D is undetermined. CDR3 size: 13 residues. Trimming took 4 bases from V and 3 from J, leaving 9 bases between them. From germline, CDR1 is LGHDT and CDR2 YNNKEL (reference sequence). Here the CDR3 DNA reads TGTGCCAGCAGCCCTGACGGATACTATGGCTACACCTTC. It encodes CASSPDGYYGYTF.

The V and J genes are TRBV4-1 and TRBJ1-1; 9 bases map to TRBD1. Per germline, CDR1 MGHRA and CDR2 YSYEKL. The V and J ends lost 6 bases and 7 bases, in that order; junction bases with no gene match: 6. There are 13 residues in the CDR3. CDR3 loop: CASRPGQGHEAFF. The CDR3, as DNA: TGCGCCAGCAGACCGGGACAGGGCCATGAAGCTTTCTTT.